This TCR beta chain was documented in a study of T cell responses to AZD1222 COVID-19 vaccine. Produced via immunoSEQ multiplex PCR; TCRdb's table is partial and in-frame only. The data hold approximately 89,000 clones, with roughly 84% observed a single time. The sequenced sample was peripheral blood, obtained 28 days after the second AZD1222 dose. This sequence originates from an adult who received the AZD1222 COVID-19 vaccine.

DNA for the CDR3: TGTGCCAGCAGCCTGGTCCCTAGGACCGTTTTCTATGGCTACACCTTC. Its translation is CASSLVPRTVFYGYTF. This chain joins TRBV7-2 and TRBJ1-2; D unclear. The CDR3 runs 16 residues. Trimming cost V 5 bases and J 4 bases, with 20 bases left between them. Germline V gene sequence: CDR1 SGHTA, CDR2 FQGNSA.